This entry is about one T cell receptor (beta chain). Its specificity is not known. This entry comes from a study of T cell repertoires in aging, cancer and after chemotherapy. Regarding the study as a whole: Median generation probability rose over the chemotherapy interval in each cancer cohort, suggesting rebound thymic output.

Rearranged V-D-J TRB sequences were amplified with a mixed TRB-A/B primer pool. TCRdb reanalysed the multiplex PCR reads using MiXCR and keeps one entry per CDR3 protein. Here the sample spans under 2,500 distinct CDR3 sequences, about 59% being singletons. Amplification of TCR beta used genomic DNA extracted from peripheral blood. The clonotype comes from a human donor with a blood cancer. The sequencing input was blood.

The CDR3 DNA sequence: TGTGCCAGCAGTGAAGGGGGGGCGACTTACTACGAGCAGTACTTC. Translating gives CASSEGGATYYEQYF. The chain employs TRBV6-5 and TRBJ2-7, with D possibly TRBD2 on 7 matching bases. Trimming cost V 5 bases and J 3 bases, with 17 bases left between them. The CDR3 extends over 15 amino acids. CDR1 MNHEY and CDR2 SVGAGI come from the germline V gene.